Listed below are T cell receptor beta chains from one sample, sequenced in a study of shared clonotypes between healthy human individuals. Produced via immunoSEQ multiplex PCR; TCRdb's table is partial and in-frame only. Of about 480,000 clones listed, more than 65% are singletons. Sequenced material: PBMCs. These receptors came from a woman in her 40s in good health. Some clones in this sample may be carry-over from other donors' samples. CDR3s include the opening cysteine and the closing phenylalanine or tryptophan. A D gene is named only where the DNA matches it firmly. Size values are once, few and many counts, or a class for expanded clones, and some rows have none.

>TRBJ2-3|TRBD1|-|TRBV14
TGTGCCAGCAGCAAGGACAGGGTAGGGTCAGATACGCAGTATTTT
CASSKDRVGSDTQYF
>TRBJ1-2|-|-|TRBV15
TGTGCCACCAGCAGAAACAGCCCTATTGGGGGCTACACCTTC
CATSRNSPIGGYTF
>TRBJ2-1|-|-|TRBV5-1
TGCGCCAGCAGCTTACCCAGGGTCGAGACGGATGAGCAGTTCTTC
CASSLPRVETDEQFF
>TRBJ1-5|-|-|TRBV4-1
TGCGCCAGCAGCCAAGCGCCCGGGCCGTTCAATCAGCCCCAGCATTTT
CASSQAPGPFNQPQHF
>TRBJ1-2|-|-|TRBV28
TGTGCCAGCAGTCCCCCGTCTCGGGGGGGCTACACCTTC
CASSPPSRGGYTF
>TRBJ2-2|-|-|TRBV7-8
TGTGCCAGCAGCACTGGGGGGCGGGAGAGTGCCGGGGAGCTGTTTTTT
CASSTGGRESAGELFF
>TRBJ2-5|TRBD2|-|TRBV19
TGTGCCAGTAGTGTGGGCAGGGAGGGGACCCAGTACTTC
CASSVGREGTQYF
>TRBJ2-3|-|-|TRBV4-2
TGTGCCAGCAGCCAAGTTATGGCGGTAGGCACAGATACGCAGTATTTT
CASSQVMAVGTDTQYF
>TRBJ2-2|TRBD2|once|TRBV27
TGTGCCAGCAGTCGGGGTCCTAGCGGGAGAGTGGGGGCCGGGGAGCTGTTTTTT
CASSRGPSGRVGAGELFF
>TRBJ2-1|-|-|TRBV19
TGTGCCAGTAGTGCCCCAGGGTTTTTGGGCTTAAAAGGTGAGCAGTTCTTC
CASSAPGFLGLKGEQFF
>TRBJ2-3|TRBD2|-|TRBV29-1
TGCAGCGTTGGGGCGGGAGGCTACACAGATACGCAGTATTTT
CSVGAGGYTDTQYF
>TRBJ2-7|-|-|TRBV5-1
TGCGCCAGCAGACCATCTACCCTCGCCTCCTACGAGCAGTACTTC
CASRPSTLASYEQYF
>TRBJ2-7|-|-|TRBV6-4
TGTGCCAGCAGTGACTCCCTCGGGGTGGGCGAGCAGTACTTC
CASSDSLGVGEQYF
>TRBJ1-5|-|once|TRBV7-2
TGTGCCAGCAGCGCCCACAGGAATCAGCCCCAGCATTTT
CASSAHRNQPQHF
>TRBJ2-5|-|-|TRBV9
TGTGCCAGCAGCGTAGGGGCCGCGGGGCCGGGGGAGACCCAGTACTTC
CASSVGAAGPGETQYF
>TRBJ2-1|TRBD2|-|TRBV27
TGTGCCAGCAGTTCCCGAAAGGAGGGACTAGCCATCAATGAGCAGTTCTTC
CASSSRKEGLAINEQFF
>TRBJ2-5|-|-|TRBV5-4
TGTGCCAGCAGCTTGGCACGGGGTATGGAGACCCAGTACTTC
CASSLARGMETQYF
>TRBJ1-2|TRBD1|-|TRBV28
TGTGCCAGCAGACACCCCTTACGGGACAGGGAGGACTACACCTTC
CASRHPLRDREDYTF
>TRBJ2-1|TRBD1|-|TRBV6-5
TGTGCCAGCAGTTACTCCGGGACAGGGTACAATGAGCAGTTCTTC
CASSYSGTGYNEQFF
>TRBJ2-7|TRBD1|-|TRBV4-1
TGCGCCAGCAGCCCGGGACAGGGTCCCCCCTACGAGCAGTACTTC
CASSPGQGPPYEQYF
>TRBJ1-1|-|few|TRBV5-3
TGTGCCAGAACCAGACCGACAGGGAACACTGAAGCTTTCTTT
CARTRPTGNTEAFF
>TRBJ2-3|-|few|TRBV7-2
TGTGCCAGCAGCTTAGCGCCCCGGATGAGCACAGATACGCAGTATTTT
CASSLAPRMSTDTQYF
>TRBJ2-7|-|few|TRBV7-9
TGTGCCAGCAGCTCCAGGGGACCCGACGAGCAGTACTTC
CASSSRGPDEQYF
>TRBJ2-7|-|-|TRBV10-3
TGTGCCATCAGTGAGCAGGCCTCGGTCGAGCAGTACTTC
CAISEQASVEQYF
>TRBJ2-7|TRBD2|-|TRBV7-8
TGTGCCAGCAGCGGTAAGACTAGCGGGGCCTACGAGCAGTACTTC
CASSGKTSGAYEQYF
>TRBJ2-7|-|-|TRBV20-1
TGCAGTGCTTGGGGAAGATACGAGCAGTACTTC
CSAWGRYEQYF
>TRBJ2-1|-|-|TRBV4-3
TGCGCCAGCAGCCAAGACTGGAGGGTCACTAGCTATGAGCAGTTCTTC
CASSQDWRVTSYEQFF
>TRBJ2-3|TRBD2|-|TRBV25-1
TGTGCCAGCAGTAATCTAGGACTAGCGGGAGAAGGGGCAGATACGCAGTATTTT
CASSNLGLAGEGADTQYF
>TRBJ1-5|TRBD1|-|TRBV11-2
TGTGCCAGCACCAAACAGTACCGGGACAGGGAATATAGCAATCAGCCCCAGCATTTT
CASTKQYRDREYSNQPQHF
>TRBJ2-1|TRBD1|-|TRBV29-1
TGCAGCGCTTCCAGCAGGGGGCTAGGAGTAAATGAGCAGTTCTTC
CSASSRGLGVNEQFF
>TRBJ2-1|-|-|TRBV30
TGTGCCTGGAGGCGGGAGACAGGGCGGAATGAGCAGTTCTTC
CAWRRETGRNEQFF
>TRBJ1-1|-|-|TRBV5-1
TGCGCCAGCAGCTTGTCAACAGAGAACACTGAAGCTTTCTTT
CASSLSTENTEAFF
>TRBJ2-3|-|once|TRBV28
TGTGCCACCGGTTGGGGAAATGCAGATACGCAGTATTTT
CATGWGNADTQYF
>TRBJ1-5|-|-|TRBV7-2
TGTGCCAACAGCTCGAGTGGTCAGCCCCAGCATTTT
CANSSSGQPQHF
>TRBJ2-2|-|few|TRBV5-8
TGTGCCAGCAGCTTGGGACTAGATTCCGGGGAGCTGTTTTTT
CASSLGLDSGELFF
>TRBJ2-7|TRBD1|-|TRBV6-5
TGTGCCAGCAGGAACAGGGGCGAGCAGTACTTC
CASRNRGEQYF
>TRBJ2-4|TRBD1|few|TRBV29-1
TGCAGCCAGCGGACAGGAAACATTCAGTACTTC
CSQRTGNIQYF
>TRBJ2-1|TRBD1|few|TRBV5-1
TGCGCCAGCAGCTCACGTCCGCCCGGACAGGGGTATTACAATGAGCAGTTCTTC
CASSSRPPGQGYYNEQFF
>TRBJ2-2|-|-|TRBV4-2
TGTGCCAGCAGCCAAGCCGGGACTTCTGCAGGGGAGCTGTTTTTT
CASSQAGTSAGELFF
>TRBJ2-2|TRBD1|-|TRBV10-3
TGTGCCATCAGGACAGGGGAGAAAACCGGGGAGCTGTTTTTT
CAIRTGEKTGELFF
>TRBJ2-7|-|-|TRBV27
TGTGCCAGCAGTCCCCCCGGTGCGGGGATGGCCTACGAGCAGTACTTC
CASSPPGAGMAYEQYF
>TRBJ1-4|-|-|TRBV9
TGTGCCAGCAGCGAAGGATCGGGGATTTCGCGTGAAAAACTGTTTTTT
CASSEGSGISREKLFF
>TRBJ1-3|-|-|TRBV6-5
TGTGCCAGCAGTCGACAGGCCAGCTCTGGAAACACCATATATTTT
CASSRQASSGNTIYF
>TRBJ1-5|-|few|TRBV4-3
TGCGCCAGCAGCCAAGTGCACATCCCCAATCAGCCCCAGCATTTT
CASSQVHIPNQPQHF
>TRBJ2-7|TRBD2|-|TRBV27
TGTGCCAGCAGTTTAGAACCCGGCTTTCCGGGGACTAGCGATACCTACGAGCAGTACTTC
CASSLEPGFPGTSDTYEQYF
>TRBJ1-1|-|once|TRBV19
TGTGCCAGTAGTATAAACAGTAGGGGGGGGACTGAAGCTTTCTTT
CASSINSRGGTEAFF
>TRBJ2-1|TRBD2|-|TRBV7-8
TGTGCCAGCAGCTCTAGCGGGAGGGTAGGGGCGACCTACAATGAGCAGTTCTTC
CASSSSGRVGATYNEQFF
>TRBJ2-7|TRBD2|-|TRBV7-9
TGTGCCAGCAGCCCGGGACTAGCGGGTTACGAGCAGTACTTC
CASSPGLAGYEQYF
>TRBJ2-1|TRBD2|-|TRBV10-3
TGTGCCATCAGACCGGGACTAGCGGATGTGGATGAGCAGTTCTTC
CAIRPGLADVDEQFF
>TRBJ2-2|-|-|TRBV7-8
TGTGCCAGCAGCTTACGGGTAACCGCGAACACCGGGGAGCTGTTTTTT
CASSLRVTANTGELFF
>TRBJ2-6|TRBD1|-|TRBV2
TGTGCCAGCCGATCGGACAGGGGCCTCTCTGGGGCCAACGTCCTGACTTTC
CASRSDRGLSGANVLTF
>TRBJ1-1|TRBD1|-|TRBV7-2
TGTGCCAGCAGCTTACCAGGGGGGGACACTGAAGCTTTCTTT
CASSLPGGDTEAFF
>TRBJ2-7|TRBD1|once|TRBV6-1
TGTGCCAGCAGTACACCGGGACAGGGATACGAGCAGTACTTC
CASSTPGQGYEQYF
>TRBJ2-1|TRBD2|-|TRBV6-4
TGTGCCAGCAGTGACTCTAGCGGGAGCAGTGAGCAGTTCTTC
CASSDSSGSSEQFF
>TRBJ2-1|TRBD2|-|TRBV4-1
TGCGCCAGCAGCCAAGGTGCCGGACTAGCGGGAGTAAAGCAGTTCTTC
CASSQGAGLAGVKQFF
>TRBJ2-5|-|-|TRBV30
TGTGCCTGGAGTGTAAGGGCTAGCGTTGAGACCCAGTACTTC
CAWSVRASVETQYF
>TRBJ2-5|TRBD2|-|TRBV15
TGTGCCACCAGCAGACCAGTCGGACAGCGGGGGGCCCAGTACTTC
CATSRPVGQRGAQYF
>TRBJ1-2|TRBD1|-|TRBV28
TGTGCCACCGCAGGGGGTGGCTACACCTTC
CATAGGGYTF
>TRBJ2-3|TRBD1|-|TRBV4-3
TGCGCCAGCAGCCAAGAAAACAGGGGGACAGATACGCAGTATTTT
CASSQENRGTDTQYF
>TRBJ2-1|TRBD1|-|TRBV18
TGTGCCAGCTCACCACCGGGTCTGGACAGGGCGAAATACAATGAGCAGTTCTTC
CASSPPGLDRAKYNEQFF